These 27 T cell receptor beta chains were all obtained from the same sample, sequenced in a study of regulatory and conventional T cells in RAG deficiency. Assay: immunoSEQ multiplex PCR; the TCRdb copy retains only in-frame clones and omits some. The sample lists some 30,000 clones, just under 90% occurring once. These data were also reused for a study on regulatory T cells. That study reports: Amplification used 52 TRBV primers and 13 TRBJ primers.

Sequenced: CD8+ T cells sorted from blood. These receptors all stem from a human donor in good health.

This sequence joins TRBV7-6 and TRBJ2-1, with D unresolved. The CDR3 contains 19 residues. Germline V lookup: CDR1 SGHVS, CDR2 FNYEAQ. V was pared by 1 base and J by 6 bases, with 25 bases between. CDR3 DNA: TGTGCCAGCAGCTTAGAGGTGGGGAACTTGCCCCCGATGGGCAATGAGCAGTTCTTC. Translating it yields CASSLEVGNLPPMGNEQFF.

The chain has TRBV29-1 and TRBJ1-4; D remains ambiguous. In germline, CDR1 is SQVTM, CDR2 ANQGSEA. Trimming removed 6 bases from V and 7 bases from J, with 15 bases in between. The length of the CDR3 is 13 residues. DNA of the CDR3: TGCAGCGTCCACGCGGAGTCCGGTGAAAAACTGTTTTTT. This sequence encodes CSVHAESGEKLFF.

In this sample, this clone turned up a few times. The chain carries TRBV7-9 and TRBJ2-7, with a weak D call TRBD1 (5 bases). With 5 bases removed from V and 3 bases from J, the gap between germline ends came to 11 bases. CDR1 and CDR2 from the germline V gene are SEHNR and FQNEAQ (reference sequence). The CDR3 totals 13 residues. The CDR3 nucleotides are TGTGCCAGCAGCATGGACACTTACTACGAGCAGTACTTC. Translated, it gives CASSMDTYYEQYF.

This clone is a singleton in its sample. This rearrangement joins TRBV23-1 to TRBJ1-5, with 8 bases aligning to TRBD1. TRBV23-1 carries the ORF label, with uncertain function. The trim removed 3 bases at V and 5 bases at J, leaving 3 bases unmatched. The CDR3 extends over 14 amino acids. The CDR3 DNA sequence: TGCGCCAGCAGTCAGTCGGACAGGGATCAGCCCCAGCATTTT. Protein sequence: CASSQSDRDQPQHF.

V usage is TRBV6-1 and J usage is TRBJ2-1; D remains ambiguous. V lost 6 bases, J lost 3 bases, and 15 bases lay in between. Per the germline V gene, CDR1 is MNHNS and CDR2 is SASEGT. The CDR3 is 15 residues long. The DNA for the CDR3 is TGTGCCAGCAGAGACCGGGCCAGTGACTACAATGAGCAGTTCTTC. Its translation: CASRDRASDYNEQFF.

The V gene is TRBV19, the J gene TRBJ1-1, with D possibly TRBD1 on 6 matching bases. V lost 7 bases to trimming and J lost 2 bases, with 11 bases between them. CDR1 and CDR2 from the germline V gene are LNHDA and SQIVND (reference sequence). The CDR3 covers 13 residues. CDR3 protein: CASIRGGNTEAFF. The CDR3 DNA is TGTGCCAGTATCAGGGGTGGAAACACTGAAGCTTTCTTT.

On this clone itself: At the DNA level, this CDR3 is encoded by other sequences in the same sample as well. The chain has TRBV4-1 and TRBJ2-7; D unresolved. Trimming left V 1 base short and J 0 bases short, with 7 bases between. The germline V gene encodes CDR1 MGHRA and CDR2 YSYEKL. This CDR3 has 14 residues. The CDR3 region has the DNA TGCGCCAGCAGCCAAGGCTACAGCTCCTACGAGCAGTACTTC. Translation gives CASSQGYSSYEQYF.

The chain recombines TRBV19 with TRBJ2-7; the D gene is possibly TRBD1 (6 bases). The CDR3 contains 12 residues. V lost 7 bases and J lost 5, with 12 bases in between. The germline CDR1 and CDR2 sequences are LNHDA and SQIVND (reference sequence). CDR3 sequence reads: CASNNEGDEQYF. The CDR3 coding sequence is TGTGCCAGTAATAATGAGGGGGACGAGCAGTACTTC.

V usage is TRBV6-5 and J usage is TRBJ2-1; the D gene is possibly TRBD2 (7 bases). V lost 7 bases to trimming and J lost 0 bases, with 13 bases between them. The CDR3 extends over 15 amino acids. CDR1 and CDR2 (germline): MNHEY, SVGAGI. CDR3 sequence: CASTEGGNSYNEQFF. The CDR3 nucleotides read TGTGCCAGCACCGAGGGGGGGAACTCCTACAATGAGCAGTTCTTC.

This chain joins TRBV27 and TRBJ1-2; TRBD1 matches 12 bases. J gave up 2 bases and V 0 bases, and 4 bases lay outside the gene matches. This CDR3 is 17 amino acids long. Germline assignment: CDR1 MNHEY and CDR2 SMNVEV (reference sequence). The CDR3 reads CASSLSGTGGVNYGYTF. DNA of the CDR3: TGTGCCAGCAGTTTATCCGGGACAGGGGGCGTGAACTATGGCTACACCTTC.

V and J are TRBV28 and TRBJ1-5; possibly TRBD1 for D (6 bases). V was shortened by 7 bases and J by 7 bases, with 20 bases between the two germline ends. The CDR3 runs 15 residues. Per the germline V gene, CDR1 is MDHEN and CDR2 is SYDVKM. The CDR3 nucleotides are TGTGCCAGCAACCTGAAACAGGGAAGGGGGCAGCCCCAGCATTTT. It yields the protein CASNLKQGRGQPQHF.

The gene calls are TRBV5-4 and TRBJ2-3, with 8 bases fitting TRBD2. Germline V gene data show CDR1 as SGHNT and CDR2 as YYREEE (reference sequence). This CDR3 is 16 amino acids long. J gave up 8 bases and V 2 bases, and 13 bases lay outside the gene matches. The CDR3 spells CASSFRTGGPVLTQYF. DNA of the CDR3: TGTGCCAGCAGCTTTCGGACGGGGGGGCCGGTTCTTACGCAGTATTTT. Based on the CDR3 plus reference TRBV5-4 and TRBJ2-3, the full variable domain is ETGVTQSPTHLIKTRGQQVTLRCSSQSGHNTVSWYQQALGQGPQFIFQYYREEENGRGNFPPRFSGLQFPNYSSELNVNALELDDSALYLCASSFRTGGPVLTQYFGPGTRLTVL.

V gene TRBV19 combines with J gene TRBJ2-3, with 9 bases lining up with TRBD2. The CDR3 contains 15 residues. Losses at the gene ends were 6 bases for V and 5 bases for J; bases not matched to a gene: 9. Germline V gene data show CDR1 as LNHDA and CDR2 as SQIVND (reference sequence). The CDR3, as DNA: TGTGCCAGTAGCCCACGGGCGGGAGGGGTAGATACGCAGTATTTT. Residues: CASSPRAGGVDTQYF.

This rearrangement joins TRBV28 to TRBJ2-7, with D perhaps TRBD1 (6 bases). V was pared by 6 bases and J by 0 bases, with 18 bases between. This CDR3 spans 16 amino acids. Germline V lookup: CDR1 MDHEN, CDR2 SYDVKM. The CDR3 DNA reads TGTGCCAGCAGAGGTTTCGACAGGAACCCCTCCTACGAGCAGTACTTC. It specifies CASRGFDRNPSYEQYF.

This clone was seen once. The chain carries TRBV19 and TRBJ1-5; no definite D call. V lost 1 base, J lost 0 bases, and 7 bases lay in between. The CDR3 sequence is 15 residues long. Per the germline V gene, CDR1 is LNHDA and CDR2 is SQIVND (reference sequence). The CDR3: CASSIGSYSNQPQHF. The DNA for the CDR3 is TGTGCCAGTAGTATAGGAAGTTATAGCAATCAGCCCCAGCATTTT.

This sequence joins TRBV11-1 and TRBJ2-1; D is unclear. The V end lost 0 bases, the J end lost 7 bases, and 10 bases lay between the germline ends. Germline V gene sequence: CDR1 SGHAT, CDR2 FQDESV (reference sequence). CDR3 length: 14 residues. The CDR3 nucleotides are TGTGCCAGCAGCTTAGCAGGTAACCTAAATGAGCAGTTCTTC. This encodes CASSLAGNLNEQFF.

The chain joins TRBV2 to TRBJ1-5; D ambiguous. Trimming left V 6 bases short and J 0 bases short, with 6 bases between. The CDR3 is 13 amino acids. The germline V gene has CDR1 SNHLY and CDR2 FYNNEI. The CDR3 nucleotides read TGTGCCAGCAGGCCGTATAGCAATCAGCCCCAGCATTTT. This encodes CASRPYSNQPQHF.

The chain recombines TRBV4-1 with TRBJ2-5; possible D gene TRBD2, 5 bases. CDR1 and CDR2 from the germline V gene are MGHRA and YSYEKL. This CDR3 comprises 16 residues. Trimming shortened V by 4 bases and J by 11 bases, and 26 bases separated the two germline ends. The CDR3 DNA sequence: TGCGCCAGCAGCCCCCGGCTAGAATGGATCCAAGAGGGTCAGTACTTC. This translates into CASSPRLEWIQEGQYF.

The chain recombines TRBV11-2 with TRBJ1-2; D call uncertain. Trimming stripped 0 bases from V and 0 bases from J, with 14 bases between. This CDR3 is built from 17 residues. The germline CDR1 and CDR2 sequences are SGHAT and FQNNGV. The CDR3 protein is CASSLDPSIIPNYGYTF. The CDR3 DNA reads TGTGCCAGCAGCTTAGATCCGTCCATCATTCCTAACTATGGCTACACCTTC.

The rearrangement links TRBV27 to TRBJ1-1, with D unclear. Germline values: CDR1 MNHEY, CDR2 SMNVEV (reference sequence). Between the trimmed V and J ends, which lost 5 bases and 6 bases, there was a span of 13 bases. The CDR3 loop spans 13 amino acids. CDR3 nucleotide sequence: TGTGCCAGCAGTCCTCTAAGCGGAGCTGAAGCTTTCTTT. Amino acid sequence: CASSPLSGAEAFF.

The V and J genes are TRBV28 and TRBJ2-5; D gene ambiguous. This CDR3 spans 12 amino acids. CDR1 is MDHEN, CDR2 SYDVKM, per germline. The V end was cut by 2 bases, the J end by 6 bases, with 7 bases between. CDR3 in DNA: TGTGCCAGCAGTTTAAGTTCGCAGACCCAGTACTTC. Protein: CASSLSSQTQYF.

This chain links TRBV6-5 with TRBJ1-1; maybe TRBD1 (5 bases). Trimming removed 2 bases at V and 4 bases at J, with 11 bases between. This CDR3 has 14 amino acids. The germline gives CDR1 MNHEY, CDR2 SVGAGI. The CDR3 is CASSYGRGGTEAFF. The CDR3 DNA follows: TGTGCCAGCAGTTACGGGAGGGGAGGCACTGAAGCTTTCTTT.

J is TRBJ1-3 and V is TRBV28; D gene uncertain. The CDR3 runs to 16 residues. Trimming removed 5 bases at V and 0 bases at J, with 14 bases between. Germline assignment: CDR1 MDHEN and CDR2 SYDVKM. CDR3 in amino acids: CASSPLGVHSGNTIYF. CDR3 nucleotide sequence: TGTGCCAGCAGTCCCCTCGGGGTCCACTCTGGAAACACCATATATTTT.

V is TRBV10-1 and J is TRBJ2-1; TRBD2 agrees at 7 bases. This CDR3 region has 16 residues. CDR1 is WNHNN and CDR2 is SYGVQD in the germline V gene (reference sequence). V was pared by 2 bases and J by 0 bases, with 4 bases of the junction left unmatched. Written as DNA, the CDR3 is TGCGCCAGCAGTGAGGGGACTACCAGCTCCTACAATGAGCAGTTCTTC. Its translation is CASSEGTTSSYNEQFF.

The chain has TRBV25-1 and TRBJ1-2; D unresolved. CDR1 and CDR2 (germline): MGHDK, SYGVNS. Trimming took 2 bases from V and 5 from J, leaving 21 bases between them. This CDR3 spans 17 amino acids. This chain's CDR3 is CASSETLGNGVKYGYTF. The DNA of the CDR3 is TGTGCCAGCAGTGAAACCCTCGGGAATGGAGTAAAGTATGGCTACACCTTC.

The V gene is TRBV28, the J gene TRBJ1-5; possibly TRBD1 for D (5 bases). Germline-derived CDR1 and CDR2 are MDHEN and SYDVKM. CDR3 length equals 12 residues. V was cut by 6 bases and J by 9 bases, with 12 bases left in between. The CDR3 DNA reads as TGTGCCAGCAGCAGGGTGTACCTGCCCCAGCATTTT. It codes for CASSRVYLPQHF.

This chain uses TRBV4-3 with TRBJ1-3; tentatively, D is TRBD1 (5 bases). With 1 base removed from V and 7 bases from J, the gap between germline ends came to 11 bases. The CDR3 spans 14 residues. Germline values: CDR1 LGHNA, CDR2 YSLEER. Here the CDR3 reads CASSQGDYGNTIYF. CDR3 DNA sequence: TGCGCCAGCAGCCAAGGGGACTACGGCAACACCATATATTTT.